Below, 3 T cell receptor beta chains from the same sample are listed, as sequenced in a study of blood T cell repertoires in COVID-19. Profiled with immunoSEQ multiplex PCR; TCRdb holds only in-frame clones, not every one. The sample holds 70,000 to 100,000 clones, 75% to 90% seen once. The sequencing sample was made of peripheral blood. The source is a human donor in a cohort sampled during active COVID-19.

The gene calls are TRBV2 and TRBJ2-6; possible D gene TRBD1, 6 bases. Germline V gives CDR1 SNHLY, CDR2 FYNNEI. V was trimmed by 5 bases and J by 0 bases, leaving 20 bases between them. This CDR3 has 19 residues. CDR3 in DNA: TGTGCCAGCAGTCGAAGATTACAAGGACAGTCCTCTGGGGCCAACGTCCTGACTTTC. Its protein is CASSRRLQGQSSGANVLTF.

This clone occurred once. The rearrangement links TRBV5-1 to TRBJ1-2; D may be TRBD1 (5 bases). V lost 2 bases and J 1 base, leaving 12 bases between the germline ends. The germline V gene encodes CDR1 SGHRS and CDR2 YFSETQ. The CDR3 spans 15 residues. DNA for the CDR3: TGCGCCAGCAGCTTCGACCGGGGGGATAACTATGGCTACACCTTC. It is translated as CASSFDRGDNYGYTF.

The chain recombines TRBV14 with TRBJ2-5; D possibly corresponds to TRBD1 (5 bases). CDR3 length: 14 residues. Trimming removed 3 bases at V and 4 bases at J, with 12 bases between. Germline assignment: CDR1 SGHDN and CDR2 FVKESK. The CDR3 spells CASSQLGVGETQYF. The CDR3, as DNA: TGTGCCAGCAGCCAGCTAGGGGTAGGAGAGACCCAGTACTTC.